This T cell receptor beta chain came from a study of shared clonotypes between healthy human individuals. Partitioning of CD4+ cells yielded a CD45RA+ naive subset and a CD45RA-negative memory subset. Clones were sequenced by immunoSEQ multiplex PCR, and TCRdb holds only the in-frame ones, with some missing. The table lists hundreds of thousands of clones, around three quarters of them singletons. The TCR was taken from a woman in her 30s in good health. Sequenced input: memory CD4+ T cells sorted from blood. The subset here: CD45RA-negative fraction.

Here the CDR3 DNA reads TGTGCCAGCAGCTTATCTTGGGGGGGCGGATACGAGACCCAGTACTTC. Translating gives CASSLSWGGGYETQYF. The V and J genes are TRBV11-2 and TRBJ2-5, with D possibly TRBD2 on 7 matching bases. V lost 2 bases and J 5 bases, leaving 18 bases between the germline ends. Germline CDR1 and CDR2: SGHAT and FQNNGV. The length of the CDR3 is 16 residues.